A selection of T cell receptor beta chains follows, all from one sample in a study of CD4 T cells in relation to SARS-CoV-2 and coronaviruses. These TCRs are of unknown antigen specificity. The table came from immunoSEQ multiplex PCR; TCRdb's copy has only in-frame clones and leaves some out. Of around 20,000 clones detected, 70% to 80% appear once; the ten largest clones hold roughly 20%. The sample consisted of CD4+ T cells from PBMCs, cultured in vitro. Every receptor here comes from a human donor in good health. The conserved cysteine and the conserved F or W are not part of the CDR3 here.

V gene | CDR3 protein
TRBV28 | ATGLNEKLF
TRBV19 | ASSIRGGNTEAF
TRBV19 | ASRGGTGQGYNEQF
TRBV19 | ASRRDRESYGYT
TRBV18 | ASSPQGLPQH
TRBV5-1 | ASSNGPSNEKLF
TRBV5-1 | ASSLDRGEKLF
TRBV19 | ASSIGPLPKETQY
TRBV6-5 | ASSNRDLNEQF
TRBV2 | ASSEGVMNKYPQH
TRBV18 | ASSSTGGRTEAF